The 21 T cell receptor beta chains listed next were all sequenced from one sample in a study of T cell responses to AZD1222 COVID-19 vaccine. The protocol was immunoSEQ multiplex PCR, while the TCRdb copy is restricted to in-frame clones and leaves out a portion. Of about 200,000 clones detected, 90% to 95% appear once; the ten largest clones hold around 3.7%. The specimen comprised peripheral blood, sampled 28 days after the second AZD1222 dose. The receptors come from an adult who received the AZD1222 COVID-19 vaccine.

The V call is TRBV12-3 or TRBV12-4, the J call TRBJ2-5; D is uncertain. The CDR3 loop spans 12 amino acids. The V end lost 6 bases, the J end lost 3 bases, and 8 bases lay between the germline ends. The CDR3 region is CASRSSKETQYF. The CDR3 DNA is TGTGCCAGCAGGTCTTCTAAAGAGACCCAGTACTTC.

This chain links TRBV28 with TRBJ1-1; 7 bases align to TRBD1. Trimming at V came to 4 bases and at J to 6 bases, leaving 11 bases not matched to a gene. Germline V CDR1 and CDR2: MDHEN, SYDVKM. This CDR3 comprises 15 residues. This chain's CDR3 is CASSWTRGLAAEAFF. In DNA, the CDR3 is TGTGCCAGCAGTTGGACTAGGGGGCTAGCGGCTGAAGCTTTCTTT.

This clone is a singleton in its sample. This chain connects TRBV25-1 to TRBJ1-4, with D unresolved. Germline CDR1 MGHDK, CDR2 SYGVNS. The germline V and J ends were trimmed by 2 bases and 0 bases, with 13 bases remaining between them. The CDR3 totals 17 residues. This CDR3 reads CASSERVAGTTNEKLFF. The CDR3 DNA sequence: TGTGCCAGCAGTGAAAGGGTGGCCGGAACAACTAATGAAAAACTGTTTTTT.

The chain couples TRBV11-1 to TRBJ2-5; 12 bases agree with TRBD2. The CDR3 totals 16 residues. Germline assignment: CDR1 SGHAT and CDR2 FQDESV (reference sequence). Trimming cost V 5 bases and J 4 bases; bases outside gene matches: 8. The CDR3 sequence: CASSLPGLAGVETQYF. DNA of the CDR3: TGTGCCAGCAGCCTACCGGGACTAGCGGGCGTAGAGACCCAGTACTTC.

The CDR3 DNA reads as TGCGCCAGCAGCCAAATTGGGACAGCACGAGATACGCAGTATTTT. Its protein product is CASSQIGTARDTQYF. The gene calls are TRBV5-1 and TRBJ2-3; 7 positions match TRBD1. V dropped 4 bases and J dropped 5; count of bases not matched to a gene: 10. CDR1 is SGHRS and CDR2 is YFSETQ in the germline V gene. This CDR3 contains 15 residues.

The genes are TRBV6-5 and TRBJ2-7; tentatively, D is TRBD2 (6 bases). The V gene lost 2 bases and the J gene lost 2 bases, with 16 bases spanning the gap. The CDR3 consists of 16 residues. Germline loops: CDR1 MNHEY, CDR2 SVGAGI. Here the CDR3 reads CASSYGGPSATYEQYF. CDR3 nucleotide sequence: TGTGCCAGCAGTTACGGTGGTCCTAGCGCGACCTACGAGCAGTACTTC.

The V gene is TRBV7-9, the J gene TRBJ1-1; 9 positions agree with TRBD1. The CDR3 has 16 residues. The germline V gene encodes CDR1 SEHNR and CDR2 FQNEAQ (reference sequence). V shed 4 bases, J shed 1 base, and the junction held 7 bases outside the gene matches. The CDR3 region has the DNA TGTGCCAGCAGCTCACAGGGGGCATCTCAGAACACTGAAGCTTTCTTT. Translated: CASSSQGASQNTEAFF.

The V gene is TRBV2, the J gene TRBJ2-5; D may match TRBD1 or TRBD2 (6 bases each). The CDR3 is 15 residues long. Germline V lookup: CDR1 SNHLY, CDR2 FYNNEI. Trimming took off 6 bases at V and 2 bases at J, with 16 bases between the two ends. The CDR3 loop reads CASRSTGARQETQYF. CDR3 nucleotide sequence: TGTGCCAGCAGATCGACGGGGGCCCGACAAGAGACCCAGTACTTC.

This clone was found once. The chain uses TRBV5-6 and TRBJ2-5, with 8 bases fitting TRBD1. Germline loops: CDR1 SGHDT, CDR2 YYEEEE. The length of the CDR3 is 16 residues. Trimming took 7 bases from V and 2 from J; bases not matched to a gene: 13. DNA for the CDR3: TGTGCCAGCGAGGGGACAGGACTAACTCAACAAGAGACCCAGTACTTC. This translates into CASEGTGLTQQETQYF.

V gene TRBV4-1 combines with J gene TRBJ1-5; possibly TRBD1 for D (6 bases). The length of the CDR3 is 16 residues. CDR1 is MGHRA, CDR2 YSYEKL, per germline. V lost 4 bases and J lost 2, with 15 bases in between. The CDR3 region has the DNA TGCGCCAGCAGCCCCATACGACAGGCCGGCAATCAGCCCCAGCATTTT. Its protein is CASSPIRQAGNQPQHF.

The J gene is TRBJ1-2, the V gene TRBV9; perhaps TRBD1 as D (6 bases). This CDR3 spans 15 amino acids. Germline assignment: CDR1 SGDLS and CDR2 YYNGEE. V was clipped by 4 bases and J by 6 bases, with 19 bases between them. The CDR3 nucleotides read TGTGCCAGCAGCCAATTCGGGGGCAAGTCGCATGGCTACACCTTC. It encodes CASSQFGGKSHGYTF.

V usage is TRBV7-2 and J usage is TRBJ1-2; D unclear. Germline values: CDR1 SGHTA, CDR2 FQGNSA. The V end was cut by 1 base, the J end by 2 bases, with 8 bases between. This CDR3 spans 14 amino acids. CDR3 DNA sequence: TGTGCCAGCAGCTTAGAGTACGGCAACTATGGCTACACCTTC. It translates to CASSLEYGNYGYTF. Variable domain in full (rest from reference TRBV7-2 and TRBJ1-2): GAGVSQSPSNKVTEKGKDVELRCDPISGHTALYWYRQSLGQGLEFLIYFQGNSAPDKSGLPSDRFSAERTGGSVSTLTIQRTQQEDSAVYLCASSLEYGNYGYTFGSGTRLTVV.

The rearrangement links TRBV5-1 to TRBJ2-7; 14 bases line up with TRBD2. This CDR3 spans 16 amino acids. The germline gives CDR1 SGHRS, CDR2 YFSETQ. V lost 4 bases, J lost 5 bases, and 8 bases stayed unmatched. The CDR3 here is CASSMGLAGAGDEQYF. In DNA form, the CDR3 reads TGCGCCAGCAGCATGGGACTAGCGGGAGCGGGCGACGAGCAGTACTTC.

The chain employs TRBV7-8 and TRBJ2-5; D may correspond to TRBD1 or TRBD2 (5 bases each). The germline V gene encodes CDR1 SGHVS and CDR2 FQNEAQ. The length of the CDR3 is 12 residues. Trimming removed 8 bases from V and 5 bases from J, with 12 bases in between. The CDR3: CASRGLEETQYF. For the CDR3, the DNA is TGTGCCAGCCGGGGCCTTGAGGAGACCCAGTACTTC.

The chain has TRBV5-1 and TRBJ1-6; 8 bases map to TRBD1. The CDR3 sequence is 15 residues long. The J segment lost 7 bases and the V segment lost 0 bases, leaving 3 bases of the junction unmatched. In germline, CDR1 is SGHRS, CDR2 YFSETQ. CDR3 protein: CASSLDRTGNSPLHF. The CDR3, as DNA: TGCGCCAGCAGCTTGGATAGGACAGGGAATTCACCCCTCCACTTT.

J is TRBJ2-1 and V is TRBV6-2 or TRBV6-3; 13 nucleotides line up with TRBD2. The J segment lost 9 bases and the V segment lost 5 bases, leaving 7 bases of the junction unmatched. This CDR3 has 15 amino acids. Germline V lookup: CDR1 MNHEY, CDR2 SVGEGT. CDR3 DNA sequence: TGTGCCAGCAGTCAAGGACTAGCGGGAGTGGGTGAGCAGTTCTTC. Amino acid sequence: CASSQGLAGVGEQFF.

The chain carries TRBV5-1 and TRBJ2-3; D gene unclear. The CDR3 runs 13 residues. Trimming left V 1 base short and J 2 bases short, with 5 bases between. CDR1 SGHRS and CDR2 YFSETQ come from the germline V gene. The CDR3, as DNA: TGCGCCAGCAGCTTGACACCCACAGATACGCAGTATTTT. Residues: CASSLTPTDTQYF. Filled out from reference TRBV5-1 and TRBJ2-3, the complete variable domain reads KAGVTQTPRYLIKTRGQQVTLSCSPISGHRSVSWYQQTPGQGLQFLFEYFSETQRNKGNFPGRFSGRQFSNSRSEMNVSTLELGDSALYLCASSLTPTDTQYFGPGTRLTVL.

As to this clone: This CDR3 is also generated by other DNA sequences in the sample. The chain uses TRBV2 and TRBJ2-7; no clear D. From germline, CDR1 is SNHLY and CDR2 FYNNEI. Trimming pared 5 bases from V and 0 bases from J, leaving 11 bases between. The CDR3 consists of 14 residues. CDR3: CASSLTESSYEQYF. In nucleotides, the CDR3 is TGTGCCAGCAGTTTGACGGAGAGCTCCTACGAGCAGTACTTC. Supplemented by reference TRBV2 and TRBJ2-7, the full variable domain reads EPEVTQTPSHQVTQMGQEVILRCVPISNHLYFYWYRQILGQKVEFLVSFYNNEISEKSEIFDDQFSVERPDGSNFTLKIRSTKLEDSAMYFCASSLTESSYEQYFGPGTRLTVT.

The chain links TRBV3-1 (or the pseudogene TRBV3-2) to TRBJ1-1; D remains unclear. CDR1 is LGHDT, CDR2 YNNKEL, per germline (reference sequence). The ends were cut back, 0 bases at V and 11 bases at J, with 13 bases in the middle. The CDR3 is made up of 13 amino acids. CDR3 region: CASSQEHGLGAFF. DNA for the CDR3: TGTGCCAGCAGCCAAGAACATGGTCTGGGGGCTTTCTTT.

The CDR3 loop reads CAWSVRVNTEAFF. CDR3 nucleotides: TGTGCCTGGAGTGTACGGGTGAACACTGAAGCTTTCTTT. The chain couples TRBV30 to TRBJ1-1; D unresolved. The CDR3 spans 13 residues. Per germline, CDR1 GTSNPN and CDR2 SVGIG (reference sequence). V shed 0 bases and J shed 0 bases, with 5 bases lying between them.

V gene TRBV18 combines with J gene TRBJ1-4; D perhaps matches TRBD1 (6 bases). In germline, CDR1 is KGHSH, CDR2 LQKENI. V was pared by 5 bases and J by 9 bases, with 19 bases between. The CDR3 loop spans 15 amino acids. The CDR3 nucleotides read TGTGCCAGCTCATCAAATCGGGACACCGTGAAAAAACTGTTTTTT. Protein sequence: CASSSNRDTVKKLFF.